The T cell receptor beta chain under discussion was sequenced for a study of resident and recirculating memory T cells in vitiligo. The CDR3 loop spans 16 amino acids. With V trimmed by 5 bases and J by 6 bases, 7 bases remained unmatched. Germline values: CDR1 LNHDA, CDR2 SQIVND (reference sequence). Profiling relied on immunoSEQ multiplex PCR, and the TCRdb table lists in-frame clones only, not all of them. The table lists more than 35,000 clones, 85% to 95% of them singletons. The chain joins TRBV19 to TRBJ2-2, with 12 bases matching TRBD1. The clonotype comes from a male donor with vitiligo. Sequencing was performed on blood. The CDR3 DNA sequence: TGTGCCAGTAGTTCGGGACAGGGGGCCGGTGCCGGGGAGCTGTTTTTT. It codes for CASSSGQGAGAGELFF.